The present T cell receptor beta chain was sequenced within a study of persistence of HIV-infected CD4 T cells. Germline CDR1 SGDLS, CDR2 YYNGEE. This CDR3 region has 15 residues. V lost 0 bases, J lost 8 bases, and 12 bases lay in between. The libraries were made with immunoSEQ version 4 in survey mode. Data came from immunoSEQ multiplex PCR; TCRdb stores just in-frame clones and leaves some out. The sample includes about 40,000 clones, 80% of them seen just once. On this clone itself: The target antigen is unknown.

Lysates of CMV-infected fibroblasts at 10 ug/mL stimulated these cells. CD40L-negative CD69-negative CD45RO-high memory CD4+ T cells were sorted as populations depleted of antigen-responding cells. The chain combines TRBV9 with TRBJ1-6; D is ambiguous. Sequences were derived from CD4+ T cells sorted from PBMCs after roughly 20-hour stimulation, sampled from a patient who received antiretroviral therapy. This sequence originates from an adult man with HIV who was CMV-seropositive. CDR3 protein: CASSVDSPMDSPLHF. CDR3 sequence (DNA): TGTGCCAGCAGCGTAGACAGCCCAATGGATTCACCCCTCCACTTT.